These 30 T cell receptor beta chains came from one sample sequenced in a study of blood T cell repertoires in COVID-19. Sequencing used immunoSEQ multiplex PCR; TCRdb keeps in-frame clones, though not all of them. The sample includes some 500,000 clones, 70% to 90% of them seen just once. The specimen sequenced was peripheral blood. These TCRs come from a woman aged 50 to 60 with COVID-19, enrolled during active disease.

The chain links TRBV2 to TRBJ2-3; 11 bases are a match to TRBD1. Germline values: CDR1 SNHLY, CDR2 FYNNEI. CDR3 size: 14 residues. V was clipped by 11 bases and J by 4 bases; unmatched bases: 8. The CDR3 DNA sequence: TGTGCCGCGCCTGGGACAGGGGGTTCAGATACGCAGTATTTT. Protein sequence: CAAPGTGGSDTQYF.

The chain recombines TRBV12-1 with TRBJ1-4. TRBV12-1 is a listed pseudogene. The CDR3 is 15 residues long. CDR3 DNA: TGTGCCAGCCAAATACCGGTTGCAACTAATGAAAAACTGTTTTTT. Its translation: CASQIPVATNEKLFF.

The rearrangement links TRBV12-3 or TRBV12-4 to TRBJ1-2, with a tentative D call TRBD1 (6 bases). This CDR3 is 13 amino acids long. The V and J ends lost 7 bases and 5 bases respectively, with 14 bases between them. As DNA, the CDR3 is TGTGCCAGCACCTTAAGGACAGAGTATGGCTACACCTTC. Translating gives CASTLRTEYGYTF.

This chain links TRBV30 with TRBJ2-2, with 7 bases matching TRBD2. The CDR3 extends over 12 amino acids. V lost 2 bases and J lost 6; bases outside the gene matches: 0. Germline CDR1 reads GTSNPN; CDR2 reads SVGIG (reference sequence). The CDR3 loop is CAWSRGAGELFF. The CDR3 DNA follows: TGTGCCTGGAGTCGGGGGGCCGGGGAGCTGTTTTTT. The entire variable domain, with the rest obtained from reference TRBV30 and TRBJ2-2, is as follows: SQTIHQWPATLVQPVGSPLSLECTVEGTSNPNLYWYRQAAGRGLQLLFYSVGIGQISSEVPQNLSASRPQDRQFILSSKKLLLSDSGFYLCAWSRGAGELFFGEGSRLTVL.

The chain uses TRBV2 and TRBJ2-5; tentatively, D is TRBD2 (5 bases). Germline V gene data show CDR1 as SNHLY and CDR2 as FYNNEI. V dropped 8 bases and J dropped 3 bases, with 7 bases sitting between them. The CDR3 sequence is 11 residues long. The CDR3 is CASAGEETQYF. In DNA, the CDR3 is TGTGCCAGCGCGGGCGAAGAGACCCAGTACTTC.

This clone was counted once. The identical CDR3 is also encoded by other nucleotide sequences in the sample. J is TRBJ1-1 and V is TRBV6-1, with D possibly TRBD1 on 5 matching bases. The CDR3 covers 14 residues. Germline assignment: CDR1 MNHNS and CDR2 SASEGT. Trimming pared 3 bases from V and 0 bases from J, leaving 8 bases between. The DNA for the CDR3 is TGTGCCAGCAGTGAGGGCAGGGTGAACACTGAAGCTTTCTTT. Translating it yields CASSEGRVNTEAFF.

The chain uses TRBV14 and TRBJ2-7; the match to TRBD1 covers 7 bases. This CDR3 contains 15 residues. J was trimmed by 7 bases and V by 3 bases; bases with no gene match: 12. CDR1 is SGHDN and CDR2 is FVKESK in the germline V gene. For the CDR3, the DNA is TGTGCCAGCAGCCATGCCGGACAGGCTCCCTTGGAGCAGTACTTC. It is translated as CASSHAGQAPLEQYF.

At least ten counts were recorded for this clone. The chain uses TRBV2 and TRBJ1-3; a weak D match, TRBD1 (5 bases). The CDR3 totals 14 residues. Trimming removed 9 bases from V and 3 bases from J, with 15 bases in between. Germline values: CDR1 SNHLY, CDR2 FYNNEI. CDR3 protein: CASSAGGNGNTIYF. The CDR3 bases are TGTGCCAGTAGCGCGGGGGGGAATGGAAACACCATATATTTT.

The chain uses TRBV27 and TRBJ1-6, with D hard to call. Trimming pared 5 bases from V and 0 bases from J, leaving 5 bases between. The germline V gene has CDR1 MNHEY and CDR2 SMNVEV (reference sequence). The CDR3 loop spans 14 amino acids. CDR3 amino acids: CASSPSSYNSPLHF. In DNA form, the CDR3 reads TGTGCCAGCAGTCCGAGCTCCTATAATTCACCCCTCCACTTT.

The V call is TRBV5-1, the J call TRBJ1-1; 9 nucleotides match TRBD1. Germline CDR1 reads SGHRS; CDR2 reads YFSETQ. J was trimmed by 11 bases and V by 2 bases; bases with no gene match: 10. The CDR3 totals 14 residues. The CDR3 region is CASSLLTGGSEAFF. The DNA for the CDR3 is TGCGCCAGCAGCTTACTGACAGGGGGATCGGAGGCTTTCTTT.

The V call is TRBV5-6, the J call TRBJ2-5; TRBD2 matches at 8 bases. Losses at the gene ends were 3 bases for V and 0 bases for J; bases not matched to a gene: 4. Looked up from germline, CDR1 is SGHDT and CDR2 is YYEEEE. The CDR3 has 15 amino acids. The CDR3 spells CASSSLGGDQETQYF. The DNA of the CDR3 is TGTGCCAGCAGCTCCCTCGGGGGGGACCAAGAGACCCAGTACTTC.

This chain connects TRBV3-1 (or the pseudogene TRBV3-2) to TRBJ1-1; 8 nucleotides line up with TRBD1. The CDR3 spans 20 residues. V was pared by 1 base and J by 3 bases, with 19 bases of the junction left unmatched. Germline CDR1 reads LGHDT; CDR2 reads YNNKEL (reference sequence). CDR3 region: CASSQVPPGGVTQADTEAFF. CDR3 DNA: TGTGCCAGCAGCCAAGTCCCCCCAGGGGGCGTAACACAAGCGGACACTGAAGCTTTCTTT.

V and J are TRBV29-1 and TRBJ2-7; TRBD1 matches at 9 bases. CDR3 size: 15 residues. The ends lost 2 bases at V and 4 bases at J; junction bases unmatched: 9. Germline V lookup: CDR1 SQVTM, CDR2 ANQGSEA. DNA of the CDR3: TGCAGCGTTGAAACTACGGGACAGGGTTATTACGAGCAGTACTTC. The encoded protein is CSVETTGQGYYEQYF.

The chain is built from TRBV18 and TRBJ1-1, with no clear D. Germline values: CDR1 KGHSH, CDR2 LQKENI. V lost 4 bases, J lost 4 bases, and 10 bases lay in between. There are 13 residues in the CDR3. The CDR3, as DNA: TGTGCCAGCTCACTGGTCCTCAGCACTGAAGCTTTCTTT. This gives the protein CASSLVLSTEAFF.

The J gene is TRBJ2-2, the V gene TRBV5-1; TRBD1 matches 8 bases. The CDR3 has 16 residues. Germline V gives CDR1 SGHRS, CDR2 YFSETQ. Trimming removed 4 bases from V and 4 bases from J; junction bases left unmatched: 9. The CDR3 loop is CASSLTGDSGTGELFF. The CDR3 DNA reads as TGCGCCAGCAGCCTGACAGGGGATTCGGGCACCGGGGAGCTGTTTTTT.

With respect to this clone: The same CDR3 also results from other DNA sequences found in this sample. The rearrangement uses TRBV5-1 and TRBJ2-7; 9 bases agree with TRBD1. Germline V lookup: CDR1 SGHRS, CDR2 YFSETQ. V gave up 0 bases and J gave up 4 bases; unmatched junction bases: 2. The CDR3 loop spans 14 amino acids. DNA for the CDR3: TGCGCCAGCAGCTTGGGACAGGGGGGGTACGAGCAGTACTTC. Its translation: CASSLGQGGYEQYF.

The rearrangement uses TRBV10-3 and TRBJ2-5; D not resolved. The germline V gene encodes CDR1 ENHRY and CDR2 SYGVKD. The V end was cut by 4 bases, the J end by 2 bases, with 5 bases between. CDR3 length equals 12 residues. CDR3 nucleotide sequence: TGTGCCATCAGTGTGACACAAGAGACCCAGTACTTC. It encodes CAISVTQETQYF.

The V gene is TRBV5-1, the J gene TRBJ2-2; the match to TRBD2 covers 12 bases. In germline, CDR1 is SGHRS, CDR2 YFSETQ. V gave up 2 bases and J gave up 6 bases; unmatched junction bases: 8. The CDR3 has 17 amino acids. The CDR3 region is CASSFTSGLAGSGELFF. CDR3 bases: TGCGCCAGCAGCTTCACCTCCGGACTAGCGGGGTCCGGGGAGCTGTTTTTT.

The table lists this clone with a few counts. The CDR3 nucleotides read TGTGCCAGCAGTCGACAGGGGTCGGACGAAAAACTGTTTTTT. Translating it yields CASSRQGSDEKLFF. The rearrangement links TRBV27 to TRBJ1-4, with 8 bases lining up with TRBD1. Trimming at V came to 5 bases and at J to 8 bases, leaving 7 bases not matched to a gene. CDR1 and CDR2 from the germline V gene are MNHEY and SMNVEV (reference sequence). This CDR3 has 14 residues. Supplemented by reference TRBV27 and TRBJ1-4, the full variable domain reads EAQVTQNPRYLITVTGKKLTVTCSQNMNHEYMSWYRQDPGLGLRQIYYSMNVEVTDKGDVPEGYKVSRKEKRNFPLILESPSPNQTSLYFCASSRQGSDEKLFFGSGTQLSVL.

The chain uses TRBV11-2 and TRBJ2-7; D is possibly TRBD2 (6 bases). Trimming removed 4 bases at V and 7 bases at J, with 17 bases between. The germline V gene encodes CDR1 SGHAT and CDR2 FQNNGV. This CDR3 is 14 amino acids long. The DNA for the CDR3 is TGTGCCAGCAGCTCAGGACCCGGCGGGGAGGAGCAGTACTTC. Encoded protein: CASSSGPGGEEQYF.

The chain recombines TRBV4-1 with TRBJ2-2, with TRBD2 identical over 11 bases. Looked up from germline, CDR1 is MGHRA and CDR2 is YSYEKL. The CDR3 consists of 15 residues. J lost 7 bases, V lost 4 bases, and 5 bases had no gene match. Here the CDR3 DNA reads TGCGCCAGCAGCCGGACTAGCGGGCGGGGCGGGGAGCTGTTTTTT. Its protein product is CASSRTSGRGGELFF.

Written as DNA, the CDR3 is TGTGCCAGCAGGCCAACAGGGGGCAATGAGCAGTTCTTC. Protein product: CASRPTGGNEQFF. The chain uses TRBV6-5 and TRBJ2-1; TRBD1 matches 8 bases. The ends lost 6 bases at V and 6 bases at J; junction bases unmatched: 4. There are 13 residues in the CDR3. From germline, CDR1 is MNHEY and CDR2 SVGAGI.

The sample holds a few counts of this clone. The junction departs from germline at one end; a sequencing error may be responsible. The gene calls are TRBV28 and TRBJ2-3, with unresolved D. Looked up from germline, CDR1 is MDHEN and CDR2 is SYDVKM. The length of the CDR3 is 11 residues. The CDR3 loop is CASSTTYTQYF. The DNA of the CDR3 is TGTGCCAGCAGTACCACATATACGCAGTATTTT.

Regarding this clone: The sample holds other DNA sequences that translate to the same CDR3. The genes are TRBV27 and TRBJ1-1, with TRBD1 matching over 7 bases. The CDR3 loop spans 13 amino acids. Germline CDR1 reads MNHEY; CDR2 reads SMNVEV (reference sequence). Losses at the gene ends were 3 bases for V and 4 bases for J; bases not matched to a gene: 2. CDR3 amino acids: CASSLSGGTEAFF. The CDR3, as DNA: TGTGCCAGCAGTTTGTCAGGGGGCACTGAAGCTTTCTTT.

The chain links TRBV12-5 to TRBJ2-7; tentative D call: TRBD1 (6 bases). CDR1 is LGHNT, CDR2 FRNRAP, per germline. The CDR3 is 13 residues long. The V gene lost 0 bases and the J gene lost 7 bases, with 10 bases spanning the gap. CDR3 protein: CASGLVPQGEQYF. CDR3 sequence (DNA): TGTGCTAGTGGTTTGGTACCTCAGGGGGAGCAGTACTTC.

The chain combines TRBV18 with TRBJ1-1; TRBD1 might be the D (6 bases). CDR3 length: 14 amino acids. Per the germline V gene, CDR1 is KGHSH and CDR2 is LQKENI. V was trimmed by 1 base and J by 5 bases, leaving 11 bases between them. The CDR3 coding sequence is TGTGCCAGCTCACCACAGCAGGGGCAAACTGAAGCTTTCTTT. Residues: CASSPQQGQTEAFF.

V usage is TRBV5-1 and J usage is TRBJ2-4; 7 nucleotides align to TRBD1. The CDR3 runs 14 residues. Losses at the gene ends were 6 bases for V and 4 bases for J; bases not matched to a gene: 7. Germline V gene lookup returns CDR1 SGHRS and CDR2 YFSETQ. This chain's CDR3 is CASTETGPKNIQYF. The CDR3 DNA follows: TGCGCCAGCACCGAGACAGGGCCTAAAAACATTCAGTACTTC.

This chain joins TRBV5-1 and TRBJ2-3, with 8 bases matching TRBD1. Per the germline V gene, CDR1 is SGHRS and CDR2 is YFSETQ. Losses at the gene ends were 4 bases for V and 1 base for J; bases not matched to a gene: 5. The CDR3 is made up of 15 amino acids. In nucleotides, the CDR3 is TGCGCCAGCAGCCCGCCGACAGGGGGCACAGATACGCAGTATTTT. It translates to CASSPPTGGTDTQYF.

V gene TRBV28 combines with J gene TRBJ1-6; no definite D call. In germline, CDR1 is MDHEN, CDR2 SYDVKM. V was clipped by 2 bases and J by 10 bases, with 21 bases between them. CDR3 length equals 17 residues. In nucleotides, the CDR3 is TGTGCCAGCAGTTTACCCCCCCGCGGACTTATAGGATCACCCCTCCACTTT. Translated, it gives CASSLPPRGLIGSPLHF.

The rearrangement links TRBV30 to TRBJ1-2, with no clear D. The germline V gene encodes CDR1 GTSNPN and CDR2 SVGIG (reference sequence). Between the trimmed V and J ends, which lost 2 bases and 6 bases, there was a span of 7 bases. The CDR3 covers 11 residues. The CDR3 protein is CAWSLGDGYTF. CDR3 sequence (DNA): TGTGCCTGGAGTCTCGGGGATGGCTACACCTTC.